Listed below are T cell receptor beta chains from one sample, sequenced in a study of control samples from healthy donors and cancer patients. Repertoires were generated with immunoSEQ multiplex PCR, while TCRdb's copy carries only in-frame clones and drops some. The sample comprises 130,000 or so clones, over 75% of which are singletons, and about 3.4% rests with the top ten. The sequencing sample was made of blood. These receptors all stem from a man aged 50 to 59 in good health. Both conserved end residues are part of each CDR3. The D gene is left open where the match is weak. Where a row states a size, it is once, few, many or the class of an expanded clone; other rows omit it.

abundance,j_gene,v_gene,d_gene,CDR3aa,CDR3nt
-,TRBJ2-1,TRBV28,TRBD2,CASNSGGPWDEQFF,TGTGCCAGCAATAGCGGGGGGCCCTGGGATGAGCAGTTCTTC
-,TRBJ1-1,TRBV6-4,-,CASSDSTGMNTEAFF,TGTGCCAGCAGTGACTCTACAGGGATGAACACTGAAGCTTTCTTT
-,TRBJ2-1,TRBV5-8,TRBD2,CASSSRGVSYNEQFF,TGTGCCAGCAGCTCCCGGGGGGTCTCCTACAATGAGCAGTTCTTC
-,TRBJ2-2,TRBV7-6,TRBD2,CASSLIGGGDTGELFF,TGTGCCAGCAGCTTAATTGGCGGGGGGGACACCGGGGAGCTGTTTTTT
-,TRBJ2-7,TRBV11-2,TRBD1,CASSLGDRAYEQYF,TGTGCCAGCAGCTTGGGGGACAGGGCTTACGAGCAGTACTTC
-,TRBJ1-6,TRBV11-2,-,CASSSSSSYNSPLHF,TGTGCCAGCAGCTCCAGTAGCTCCTATAATTCACCCCTCCACTTT
-,TRBJ2-7,TRBV7-6,-,CASSLEGGQGLSYEQYF,TGTGCCAGCAGCTTAGAAGGGGGGCAAGGTCTTTCATACGAGCAGTACTTC
-,TRBJ2-7,TRBV19,-,CASSNPGSSYEQYF,TGTGCCAGTAGTAATCCGGGAAGCTCCTACGAGCAGTACTTC
-,TRBJ2-2,TRBV4-1,-,CASSQDAGYFTGELFF,TGCGCCAGCAGCCAAGATGCAGGGTATTTCACCGGGGAGCTGTTTTTT
-,TRBJ1-5,TRBV4-1,-,CASSQEQGPNQPQHF,TGCGCCAGCAGCCAAGAACAGGGTCCTAATCAGCCCCAGCATTTT
-,TRBJ1-5,TRBV4-1,-,CASSQVHSEGNQPQHF,TGCGCCAGCAGCCAAGTTCACAGTGAGGGGAATCAGCCCCAGCATTTT
-,TRBJ1-1,TRBV29-1,-,CSVSTNTLNTEAFF,TGCAGCGTTAGTACGAATACACTGAACACTGAAGCTTTCTTT
-,TRBJ1-1,TRBV2,-,CASPEGITAEAFF,TGTGCCAGCCCCGAGGGTATCACCGCTGAAGCTTTCTTT
-,TRBJ2-2,TRBV28,-,CASSQLLNTGELFF,TGTGCCAGCAGCCAGCTCCTTAACACCGGGGAGCTGTTTTTT
-,TRBJ1-2,TRBV3-1/TRBV3-2,TRBD1,CASSQERQGTRGYTF,TGTGCCAGCAGCCAAGAGCGACAGGGAACGAGGGGCTACACCTTC
-,TRBJ1-2,TRBV30,-,CAWSNTEGGLGYGYTF,TGTGCCTGGAGCAACACGGAGGGGGGCCTAGGCTATGGCTACACCTTC
few,TRBJ2-6,TRBV7-9,-,CASSPAGSLRSGANVLTF,TGTGCCAGCAGCCCCGCAGGTTCCCTCCGCTCTGGGGCCAACGTCCTGACTTTC
-,TRBJ1-2,TRBV14,-,CASSPRRQAEMSYGYTF,TGTGCCAGCAGCCCCCGCCGCCAGGCCGAAATGAGCTATGGCTACACCTTC
-,TRBJ1-4,TRBV11-2,TRBD1,CASRKGAGEEKLFF,TGTGCCAGCAGGAAGGGGGCCGGAGAAGAAAAACTGTTTTTT
-,TRBJ2-3,TRBV7-9,-,CASSLRGRGSTDTQYF,TGTGCCAGCAGCCTACGTGGCAGGGGCTCCACAGATACGCAGTATTTT
-,TRBJ1-6,TRBV6-6,-,CASSYSNTQPLHF,TGTGCCAGCAGTTACTCGAACACCCAGCCCCTCCACTTT
once,TRBJ1-2,TRBV7-8,TRBD1,CASSINRGDGYTF,TGTGCCAGCAGCATAAACAGGGGAGATGGCTACACCTTC
-,TRBJ2-3,TRBV5-4,-,CASSPSLTGSTDTQYF,TGTGCCAGCAGCCCCTCCTTGACTGGTAGCACAGATACGCAGTATTTT
-,TRBJ2-5,TRBV30,-,CAWSLNFEGETQYF,TGTGCCTGGAGTCTCAATTTTGAGGGGGAGACCCAGTACTTC
-,TRBJ2-6,TRBV6-5,TRBD1,CASFNRGAGANVLTF,TGTGCCAGCTTCAACAGGGGGGCTGGGGCCAACGTCCTGACTTTC
-,TRBJ1-2,TRBV7-2,TRBD1,CASSSGQGHGYTF,TGTGCCAGCAGCTCCGGACAGGGCCATGGCTACACCTTC
-,TRBJ2-1,TRBV3-1/TRBV3-2,-,CASSQGWLGRRLLFF,TGTGCCAGCAGCCAAGGGTGGCTTGGGCGGCGCCTCCTGTTCTTC
-,TRBJ1-2,TRBV7-6,TRBD1,CASSGGQGRTNYGYTF,TGTGCCAGCAGCGGTGGACAGGGAAGGACTAACTATGGCTACACCTTC
-,TRBJ2-5,TRBV5-1,-,CASSPSQETQYF,TGCGCCAGCAGCCCATCTCAAGAGACCCAGTACTTC
-,TRBJ1-4,TRBV5-8,-,CASSPGVANEKLFF,TGTGCCAGCAGCCCAGGGGTAGCTAATGAAAAACTGTTTTTT
-,TRBJ2-4,TRBV3-1/TRBV3-2,TRBD2,CASRSTTRGINIQYF,TGTGCCAGCAGATCCACGACGCGGGGGATAAACATTCAGTACTTC
-,TRBJ1-2,TRBV10-1,-,CASSANDRYYSYTF,TGCGCCAGCAGTGCCAATGACAGGTACTATAGCTACACCTTC
once,TRBJ1-1,TRBV18,-,CASSHGEATEAFF,TGTGCCAGCTCCCATGGTGAGGCCACTGAAGCTTTCTTT
-,TRBJ2-3,TRBV7-2,TRBD2,CASSGGGALSTSTQYF,TGTGCCAGCAGCGGCGGGGGGGCCCTATCCACAAGTACGCAGTATTTT
-,TRBJ1-1,TRBV7-2,TRBD1,CASSPMGQGETEAFF,TGTGCCAGCAGCCCTATGGGACAGGGTGAAACTGAAGCTTTCTTT
-,TRBJ1-3,TRBV11-3,-,CASSLHSPGNTIYF,TGTGCCAGCAGCTTACACAGCCCTGGAAACACCATATATTTT
-,TRBJ2-3,TRBV11-2,TRBD2,CASSLDPGLAGGLSDTQYF,TGTGCCAGCAGCTTAGACCCGGGACTAGCGGGGGGGCTATCAGATACGCAGTATTTT
once,TRBJ1-5,TRBV23-1,-,CASSQSGTPRRPQHF,TGCGCCAGCAGTCAATCCGGGACGCCGAGGCGGCCCCAGCATTTT
few,TRBJ2-7,TRBV14,-,CASSQADSNSYEQYF,TGTGCCAGCAGCCAAGCGGACAGCAACTCCTACGAGCAGTACTTC
-,TRBJ2-1,TRBV19,-,CASSIGQRYYNEQFF,TGTGCCAGTAGTATTGGACAGCGATATTACAATGAGCAGTTCTTC
-,TRBJ2-3,TRBV9,TRBD2,CASSVASGGNTDTQYF,TGTGCCAGCAGCGTAGCTAGCGGGGGGAACACAGATACGCAGTATTTT
-,TRBJ2-7,TRBV7-2,TRBD2,CASSRHSGGAYEQYF,TGTGCCAGCAGCCGCCATAGCGGGGGGGCCTACGAGCAGTACTTC
-,TRBJ1-2,TRBV3-1/TRBV3-2,-,CASSLNAAGYTF,TGTGCCAGCAGCCTAAATGCGGCTGGCTACACCTTC
-,TRBJ2-1,TRBV18,TRBD1,CASSRILQGANNEQFF,TGTGCCAGCTCACGGATATTACAGGGGGCGAACAATGAGCAGTTCTTC
-,TRBJ2-1,TRBV27,-,CASTLDGSVYNEQFF,TGTGCCAGCACCCTTGACGGGAGCGTATACAATGAGCAGTTCTTC
-,TRBJ2-3,TRBV11-2,TRBD2,CASSLEFASGGTADTQYF,TGTGCCAGCAGCTTAGAGTTCGCTAGCGGGGGGACCGCAGATACGCAGTATTTT
-,TRBJ1-4,TRBV30,-,CACFGKGGEKLFF,TGTGCTTGTTTCGGGAAGGGTGGTGAAAAACTGTTTTTT
-,TRBJ2-7,TRBV7-9,-,CASSLEDFYEQYF,TGTGCCAGCAGCTTAGAGGACTTCTACGAGCAGTACTTC
few,TRBJ1-1,TRBV2,-,CASSQNNQVNTEAFF,TGTGCCAGCAGCCAGAATAACCAGGTTAACACTGAAGCTTTCTTT
-,TRBJ2-3,TRBV11-3,TRBD2,CASSPPGLAGTDTQYF,TGTGCCAGCAGCCCTCCCGGGCTAGCGGGGACAGATACGCAGTATTTT
-,TRBJ1-1,TRBV7-2,-,CASSLPVNTEAFF,TGTGCCAGCAGCTTACCAGTGAACACTGAAGCTTTCTTT
-,TRBJ2-2,TRBV7-9,-,CASSSRANTGELFF,TGTGCCAGCAGCTCGCGGGCGAACACCGGGGAGCTGTTTTTT
-,TRBJ2-7,TRBV7-8,-,CASSSTGQSRHEQYF,TGTGCCAGCAGCTCCACAGGACAGTCCCGCCACGAGCAGTACTTC
-,TRBJ2-1,TRBV29-1,TRBD1,CSVEGQGAFFNEQFF,TGCAGCGTTGAAGGACAGGGGGCCTTCTTCAATGAGCAGTTCTTC
-,TRBJ1-5,TRBV6-5,-,CATSRGSNQPQHF,TGTGCCACCTCCCGCGGCAGCAATCAGCCCCAGCATTTT
-,TRBJ1-6,TRBV20-1,-,CSGRFGSPLHF,TGCAGTGGCAGGTTTGGCTCACCCCTCCACTTT
-,TRBJ1-6,TRBV28,-,CASRGSVSYNSPLHF,TGTGCCAGCAGGGGGTCCGTCTCCTATAATTCACCCCTCCACTTT
-,TRBJ2-3,TRBV10-3,TRBD2,CAIRGLAGGPTDTQYF,TGTGCCATCAGGGGACTAGCGGGGGGGCCGACAGATACGCAGTATTTT
-,TRBJ1-2,TRBV19,-,CASSPDGGNRAIYGYTF,TGTGCCAGTAGTCCCGATGGAGGAAACAGGGCCATCTATGGCTACACCTTC